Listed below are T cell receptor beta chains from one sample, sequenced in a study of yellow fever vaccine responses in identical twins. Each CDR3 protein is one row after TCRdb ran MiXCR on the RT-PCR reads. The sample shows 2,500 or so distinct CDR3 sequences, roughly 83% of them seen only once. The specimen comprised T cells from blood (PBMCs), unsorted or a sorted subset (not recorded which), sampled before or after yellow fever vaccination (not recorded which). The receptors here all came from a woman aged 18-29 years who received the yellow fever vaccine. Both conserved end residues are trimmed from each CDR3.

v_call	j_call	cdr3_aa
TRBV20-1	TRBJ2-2	SARASGNTGELF
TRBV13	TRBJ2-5	ASSSRGGKDIETQY
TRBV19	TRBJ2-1	ASGLGSSSYNEQF
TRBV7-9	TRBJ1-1	ASSFRAEMNTEAF
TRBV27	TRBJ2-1	ASSPFTGASYNEQF
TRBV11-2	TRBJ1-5	ASSLREGTNQPQH
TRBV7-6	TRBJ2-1	ASSLESGYDEQF
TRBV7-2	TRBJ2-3	ASTGSSGVSTDTQY
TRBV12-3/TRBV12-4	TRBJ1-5	ASSLDSHVNQPQH
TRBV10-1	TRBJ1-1	ASSESVGTGVNTEAF
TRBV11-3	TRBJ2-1	ASSLTGGNNEQF
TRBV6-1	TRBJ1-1	ASSGGRGSATEAF
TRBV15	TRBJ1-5	ATSRDVFQPQH
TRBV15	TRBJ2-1	ATSTSSGRYNEQF
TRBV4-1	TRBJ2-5	ASSQDFSGQETQY
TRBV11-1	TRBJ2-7	ASRPRGYEQY
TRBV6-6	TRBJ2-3	ASSYSRGQDTQY